The sequence of this T cell receptor (beta chain) was determined in a study of cytomegalovirus exposure and HLA in healthy donors. Study-wide points: Specific recognition of CMV antigens was confirmed in vitro for a few chains (all CMV-associated). According to reports, the classifier identified cytomegalovirus status with high specificity and sensitivity. Earlier analysis yielded a pattern in which most TCR beta V segments were productive about 90% or about 30% of the time. As immune exposure information, only CMV serostatus was available.

Regarding this clone: The antigen remains unidentified.

The CDR3 covers 12 residues. Germline assignment: CDR1 MNHNY and CDR2 SVGAGI (reference sequence). J gave up 9 bases and V 0 bases, and 0 bases lay outside the gene matches. The study ran its PCR with 60 Vbeta and 13 Jbeta primers. The protocol was immunoSEQ multiplex PCR, while the TCRdb copy is restricted to in-frame clones and leaves out a portion. The sample lists 100,000 to 150,000 clones, roughly a tenth occurring once. The clonotype was recovered from a woman under 30 in good health and CMV-seropositive. Specimen: PBMCs. V usage is TRBV6-6 and J usage is TRBJ2-3, with TRBD2 identical over 7 bases. The CDR3 DNA reads as TGTGCCAGCAGTTACTCGGGGGGGACGCAGTATTTT. This sequence encodes CASSYSGGTQYF.